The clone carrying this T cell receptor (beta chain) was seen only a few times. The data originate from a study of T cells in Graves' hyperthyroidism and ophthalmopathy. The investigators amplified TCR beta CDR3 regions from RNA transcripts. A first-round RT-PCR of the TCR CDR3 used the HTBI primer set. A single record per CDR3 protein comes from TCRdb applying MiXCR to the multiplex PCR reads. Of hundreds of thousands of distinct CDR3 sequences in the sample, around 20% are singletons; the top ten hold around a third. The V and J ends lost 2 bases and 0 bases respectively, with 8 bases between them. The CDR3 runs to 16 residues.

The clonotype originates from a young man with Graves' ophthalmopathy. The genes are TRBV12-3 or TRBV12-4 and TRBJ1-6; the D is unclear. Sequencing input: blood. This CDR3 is CASSLRESSYNSPLHF. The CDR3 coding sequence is TGTGCCAGCAGTTTAAGGGAAAGCTCCTATAATTCACCCCTCCACTTT.